The sequence of this T cell receptor beta chain was determined in a study of shared clonotypes between healthy human individuals. Germline loops: CDR1 LNHDA, CDR2 SQIVND (reference sequence). This CDR3 has 14 amino acids. The V gene lost 4 bases and the J gene lost 4 bases, with 11 bases spanning the gap. Sorted-subset replicate PCR reactions contained 200 to 250 ng DNA, corresponding to tens of thousands of T cell genomes. Profiled with immunoSEQ multiplex PCR; TCRdb holds only in-frame clones, not every one. The sample includes millions of clones, 95% seen only once; the top ten take about 0.13%. The clonotype comes from a man aged 18 to 30 in good health. The rearrangement links TRBV19 to TRBJ1-5; D may be TRBD1 (6 bases). The specimen sequenced was naive CD4+ T cells sorted from blood. Subset here: CD45RA+ positively selected. CDR3 nucleotide sequence: TGTGCCAGTAGTACTCAGGGGATGAATCAGCCCCAGCATTTT. This codes for CASSTQGMNQPQHF.